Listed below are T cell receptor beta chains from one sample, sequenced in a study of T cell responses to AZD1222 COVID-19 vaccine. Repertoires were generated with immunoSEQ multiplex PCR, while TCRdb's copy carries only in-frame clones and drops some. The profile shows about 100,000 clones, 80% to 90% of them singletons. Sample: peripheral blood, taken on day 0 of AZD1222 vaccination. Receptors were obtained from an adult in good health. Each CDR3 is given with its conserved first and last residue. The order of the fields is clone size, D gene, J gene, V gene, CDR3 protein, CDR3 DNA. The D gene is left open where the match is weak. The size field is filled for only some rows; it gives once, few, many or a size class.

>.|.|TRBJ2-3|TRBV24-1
CATSDRAGRLPDTQYF
TGTGCCACCAGTGATCGGGCAGGGAGGCTGCCAGATACGCAGTATTTT
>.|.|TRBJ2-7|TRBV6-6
CASSPRQTSYEQYF
TGTGCCAGCAGCCCCCGACAGACCTCCTACGAGCAGTACTTC
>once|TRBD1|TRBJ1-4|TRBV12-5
CASGLVKGQGNEKLFF
TGTGCTAGTGGTTTGGTAAAGGGACAGGGGAATGAAAAACTGTTTTTT
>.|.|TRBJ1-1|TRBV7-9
CASSPMNTEAFF
TGTGCCAGCAGCCCCATGAACACTGAAGCTTTCTTT
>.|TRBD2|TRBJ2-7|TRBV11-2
CASSLDGRERYEQYF
TGTGCCAGCAGCTTAGATGGGCGGGAGCGCTACGAGCAGTACTTC
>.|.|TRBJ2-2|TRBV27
CASTYSIANTGELFF
TGTGCCAGCACTTACAGCATCGCGAACACCGGGGAGCTGTTTTTT
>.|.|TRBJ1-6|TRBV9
CASSLRSGSSYNSPLHF
TGTGCCAGCAGCTTAAGATCGGGGAGCTCCTATAATTCACCCCTCCACTTT
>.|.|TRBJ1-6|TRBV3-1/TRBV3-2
CASSQDVWGNSPLHF
TGTGCCAGCAGCCAAGATGTGTGGGGTAATTCACCCCTCCACTTT
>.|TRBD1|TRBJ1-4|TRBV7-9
CASSLTGGHEKLFF
TGTGCCAGCAGCCTAACAGGGGGCCATGAAAAACTGTTTTTT
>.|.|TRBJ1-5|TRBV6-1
CASSDAGPGVDQPQHF
TGTGCCAGCAGTGACGCCGGACCCGGCGTAGATCAGCCCCAGCATTTT
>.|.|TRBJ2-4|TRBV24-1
CATSDSGRPVKNIQYF
TGTGCCACCAGTGATTCCGGACGCCCCGTAAAAAACATTCAGTACTTC
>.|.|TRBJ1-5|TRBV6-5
CASRTSRTSNQPQHF
TGTGCCAGCAGGACCTCGAGGACCTCCAATCAGCCCCAGCATTTT
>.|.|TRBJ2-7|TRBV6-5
CASSYPGRRGEQYF
TGTGCCAGCAGTTACCCGGGACGAAGAGGGGAGCAGTACTTC
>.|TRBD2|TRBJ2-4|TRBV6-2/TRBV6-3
CASSYEAGGPRSKNIQYF
TGTGCCAGCAGTTACGAAGCGGGAGGGCCCAGGTCCAAAAACATTCAGTACTTC
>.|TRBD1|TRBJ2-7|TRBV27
CASNDRVGEQYF
TGTGCCAGCAATGACAGGGTTGGCGAGCAGTACTTC
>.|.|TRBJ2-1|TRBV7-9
CASSSDYLPSYNEQFF
TGTGCCAGCAGCTCAGACTATTTACCTTCCTACAATGAGCAGTTCTTC
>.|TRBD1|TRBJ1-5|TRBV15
CATSSRDRDNQPQHF
TGTGCCACCAGCAGTCGTGACAGGGACAATCAGCCCCAGCATTTT
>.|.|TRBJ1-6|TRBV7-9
CASSLAQGLKSPLHF
TGTGCCAGCAGCTTAGCCCAGGGATTGAAATCACCCCTCCACTTT
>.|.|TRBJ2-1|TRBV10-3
CAISEQVPSSYNEQFF
TGTGCCATCAGTGAGCAGGTCCCCAGCTCCTACAATGAGCAGTTCTTC
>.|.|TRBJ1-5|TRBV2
CASSSQGLGNQPQHF
TGTGCCAGCTCCTCTCAGGGGCTCGGCAATCAGCCCCAGCATTTT
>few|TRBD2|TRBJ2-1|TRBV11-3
CASSQPGLASNEQFF
TGTGCCAGCAGTCAACCGGGACTAGCGTCGAATGAGCAGTTCTTC
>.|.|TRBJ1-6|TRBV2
CASSDVGGRNSPLHF
TGTGCCAGCAGTGATGTCGGGGGGCGTAATTCACCCCTCCACTTT
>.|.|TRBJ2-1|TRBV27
CATSPDYHRKQFF
TGTGCCACCAGCCCCGATTATCATCGTAAGCAGTTCTTC
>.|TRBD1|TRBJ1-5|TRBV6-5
CASTGTGAQPQHF
TGTGCCAGCACGGGGACAGGGGCCCAGCCCCAGCATTTT
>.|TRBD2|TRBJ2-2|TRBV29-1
CSVAPGLEPTGELFF
TGCAGCGTTGCCCCTGGACTAGAACCCACCGGGGAGCTGTTTTTT
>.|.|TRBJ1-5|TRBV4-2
CASSQAVGGNSNQPQHF
TGTGCCAGCAGCCAGGCTGTGGGCGGGAATAGCAATCAGCCCCAGCATTTT
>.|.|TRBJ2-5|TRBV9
CASSVGLGRETQYF
TGTGCCAGCAGCGTAGGACTTGGACGAGAGACCCAGTACTTC
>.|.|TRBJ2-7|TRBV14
CASSPGAGREQYF
TGTGCCAGCAGCCCGGGGGCGGGGCGCGAGCAGTACTTC
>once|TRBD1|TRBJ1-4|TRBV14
CASTRTGANEKLFF
TGTGCCAGCACCAGGACAGGGGCTAATGAAAAACTGTTTTTT
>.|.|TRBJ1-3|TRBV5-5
CASSPGRGGDTIYF
TGTGCCAGCAGCCCGGGACGGGGTGGTGACACCATATATTTT
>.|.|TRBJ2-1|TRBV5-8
CASSSQGGNEQFF
TGTGCCAGCAGCTCCCAGGGAGGCAATGAGCAGTTCTTC
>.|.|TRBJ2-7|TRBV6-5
CASSQGPGLYEQYF
TGTGCCAGCAGTCAGGGACCGGGGCTCTACGAGCAGTACTTC
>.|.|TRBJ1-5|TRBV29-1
CSVGEGQSNQPQHF
TGCAGCGTTGGGGAGGGTCAGAGCAATCAGCCCCAGCATTTT
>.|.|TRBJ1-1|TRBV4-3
CASSQDSGRSTEAFF
TGCGCCAGCAGCCAAGATTCGGGACGGAGCACTGAAGCTTTCTTT
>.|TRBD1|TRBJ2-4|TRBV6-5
CASLQGVGNIQYF
TGTGCCAGCCTACAGGGGGTGGGAAACATTCAGTACTTC
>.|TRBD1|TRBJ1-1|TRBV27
CASSRAGTGLSTEAFF
TGTGCCAGCAGCCGGGCCGGGACAGGGCTAAGCACTGAAGCTTTCTTT
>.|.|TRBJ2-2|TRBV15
CATSRALVTAELFF
TGTGCCACCAGCAGAGCCCTGGTAACCGCGGAGCTGTTTTTT
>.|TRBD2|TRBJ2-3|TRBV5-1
CASGGGSSDTQYF
TGCGCCAGCGGGGGAGGGTCTTCAGATACGCAGTATTTT
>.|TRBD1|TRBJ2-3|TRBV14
CASSDTGDSTDTQYF
TGTGCCAGCAGTGACACAGGGGATAGCACAGATACGCAGTATTTT
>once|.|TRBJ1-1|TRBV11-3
CASSSPRGNTEAFF
TGTGCCAGCAGCTCCCCCCGAGGGAACACTGAAGCTTTCTTT
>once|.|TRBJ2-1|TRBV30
CAWSSDRSSYNEQFF
TGTGCCTGGAGTTCTGACAGGAGCTCCTACAATGAGCAGTTCTTC
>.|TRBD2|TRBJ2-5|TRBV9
CASSGFSGTSGQETQYF
TGTGCCAGCAGCGGATTTTCCGGGACTAGCGGACAAGAGACCCAGTACTTC
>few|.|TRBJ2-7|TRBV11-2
CASRGRTYEQYF
TGTGCCAGCAGGGGGAGGACCTACGAGCAGTACTTC